This TCR beta chain was profiled in a study of T cells after yellow fever vaccination. Overall study findings and caveats: Few clonotypes appeared in both CD4 and CD8 compartments. Contaminants from the bulk population, in the form of abundant clonotypes, could be found in FACS-sorted repertoires. Post-booster repertoires again held most primary-vaccination clones (roughly 95% CD4, roughly 88% CD8).

In its sample, this clonotype was seen many times. Antigen: not known. The V gene's germline CDR1 is SGHNT and CDR2 YYREEE (reference sequence). Trimming at V came to 4 bases and at J to 2 bases, leaving 9 bases not matched to a gene. The CDR3 contains 16 residues. Conversion of TCR transcripts into cDNA relied on 5'RACE template switching, which added a universal primer site and UMIs. TCRdb recomputed calls from the 5' RACE reads with MiXCR, one row per CDR3 protein. This sample has some 250,000 distinct CDR3 sequences, with more than 3.5% found just once. The clonotype originates from a man younger than 30 who received the YFV17D yellow fever vaccine. This sequence joins TRBV5-4 and TRBJ2-5; 9 bases align to TRBD1. Material: PBMCs, obtained 15 days after the yellow fever booster vaccination. The CDR3 DNA follows: TGTGCCAGCAGCCAGGGACAGGGTAGGGGTCAAGAGACCCAGTACTTC. Protein product: CASSQGQGRGQETQYF.